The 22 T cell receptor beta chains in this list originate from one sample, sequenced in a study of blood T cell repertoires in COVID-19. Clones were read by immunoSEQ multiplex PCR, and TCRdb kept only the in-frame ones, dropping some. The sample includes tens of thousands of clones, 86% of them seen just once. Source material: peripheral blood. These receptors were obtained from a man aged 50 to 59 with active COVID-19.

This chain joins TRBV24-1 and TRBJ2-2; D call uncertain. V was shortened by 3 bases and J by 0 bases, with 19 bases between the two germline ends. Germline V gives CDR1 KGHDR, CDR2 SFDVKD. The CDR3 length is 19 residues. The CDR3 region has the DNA TGTGCCACCAGTGATCTCCCCGTGGCGGCTGACGCGAACACCGGGGAGCTGTTTTTT. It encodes CATSDLPVAADANTGELFF.

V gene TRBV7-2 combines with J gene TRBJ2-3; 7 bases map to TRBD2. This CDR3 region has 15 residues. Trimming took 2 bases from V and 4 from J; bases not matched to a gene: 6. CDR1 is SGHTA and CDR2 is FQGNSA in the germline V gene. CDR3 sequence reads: CASSLLLAAPDTQYF. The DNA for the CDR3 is TGTGCCAGCAGCTTACTTCTAGCGGCCCCAGATACGCAGTATTTT. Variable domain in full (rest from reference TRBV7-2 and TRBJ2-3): GAGVSQSPSNKVTEKGKDVELRCDPISGHTALYWYRQSLGQGLEFLIYFQGNSAPDKSGLPSDRFSAERTGGSVSTLTIQRTQQEDSAVYLCASSLLLAAPDTQYFGPGTRLTVL.

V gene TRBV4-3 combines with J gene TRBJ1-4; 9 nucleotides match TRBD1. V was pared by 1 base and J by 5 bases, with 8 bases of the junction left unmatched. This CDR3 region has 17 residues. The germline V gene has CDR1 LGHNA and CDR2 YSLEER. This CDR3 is CASSQAVMGQGNEKLFF. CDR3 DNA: TGCGCCAGCAGCCAAGCAGTGATGGGACAGGGCAATGAAAAACTGTTTTTT.

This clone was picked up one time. The CDR3 here is CASSSGLAGDREEQYF. The CDR3 DNA follows: TGCGCCAGCAGCTCGGGACTAGCGGGGGACCGGGAAGAGCAGTACTTC. The chain carries TRBV5-1 and TRBJ2-7; 14 bases map to TRBD2. V lost 3 bases to trimming and J lost 7 bases; unmatched junction nucleotides: 9. Germline assignment: CDR1 SGHRS and CDR2 YFSETQ. This CDR3 is built from 16 residues.

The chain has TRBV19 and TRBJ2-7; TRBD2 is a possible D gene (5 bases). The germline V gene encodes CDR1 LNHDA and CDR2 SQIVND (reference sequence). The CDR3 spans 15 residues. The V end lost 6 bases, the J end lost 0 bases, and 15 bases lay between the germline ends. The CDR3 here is CASSLREGSSYEQYF. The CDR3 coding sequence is TGTGCCAGTAGCCTAAGGGAAGGGAGCTCCTACGAGCAGTACTTC.

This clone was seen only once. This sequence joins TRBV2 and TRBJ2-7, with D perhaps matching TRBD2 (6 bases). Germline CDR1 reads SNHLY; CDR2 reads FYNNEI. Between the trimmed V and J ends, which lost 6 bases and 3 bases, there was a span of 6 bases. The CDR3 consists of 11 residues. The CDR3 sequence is CASREGYEQYF. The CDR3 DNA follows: TGTGCCAGCAGGGAGGGCTACGAGCAGTACTTC.

CDR3 protein: CSASYREETQYF. CDR3 DNA: TGCAGTGCTAGTTACAGAGAAGAGACCCAGTACTTC. The chain recombines TRBV20-1 with TRBJ2-5; D ambiguous. Germline V gene data show CDR1 as DFQATT and CDR2 as SNEGSKA (reference sequence). This CDR3 spans 12 amino acids. The V end lost 3 bases, the J end lost 3 bases, and 8 bases lay between the germline ends.

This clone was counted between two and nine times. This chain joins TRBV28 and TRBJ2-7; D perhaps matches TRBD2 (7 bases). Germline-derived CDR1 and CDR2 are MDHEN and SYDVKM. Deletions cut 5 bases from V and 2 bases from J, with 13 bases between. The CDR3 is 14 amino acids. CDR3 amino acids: CASSKGGGPYEQYF. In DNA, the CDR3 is TGTGCCAGCAGTAAGGGGGGAGGGCCCTACGAGCAGTACTTC.

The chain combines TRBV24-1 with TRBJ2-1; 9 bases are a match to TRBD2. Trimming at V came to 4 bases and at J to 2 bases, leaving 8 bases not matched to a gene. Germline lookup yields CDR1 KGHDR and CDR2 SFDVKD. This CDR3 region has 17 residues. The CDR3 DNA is TGTGCCACCAGTGAGGGGGAAGCGGGAGGAACCTACAATGAGCAGTTCTTC. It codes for CATSEGEAGGTYNEQFF.

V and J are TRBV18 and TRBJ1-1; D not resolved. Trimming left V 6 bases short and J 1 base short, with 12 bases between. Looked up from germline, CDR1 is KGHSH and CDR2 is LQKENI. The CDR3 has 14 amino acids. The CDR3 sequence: CASSLGGGNTEAFF. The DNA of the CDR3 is TGTGCCAGCTCTCTCGGAGGCGGGAACACTGAAGCTTTCTTT.

CDR3 nucleotide sequence: TGTGCCAGCAGCCAACCGGACAGGGACCAAGAGACCCAGTACTTC. This gives the protein CASSQPDRDQETQYF. V and J are TRBV3-1 (or the pseudogene TRBV3-2) and TRBJ2-5; 8 nucleotides line up with TRBD1. V trimming: 2 bases; J trimming: 0 bases; junction bases outside the gene matches: 2. This CDR3 spans 15 amino acids. Germline CDR1 reads LGHDT; CDR2 reads YNNKEL (reference sequence).

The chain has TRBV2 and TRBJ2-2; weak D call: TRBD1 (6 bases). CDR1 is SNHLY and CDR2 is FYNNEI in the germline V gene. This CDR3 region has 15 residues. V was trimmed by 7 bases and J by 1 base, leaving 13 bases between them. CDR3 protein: CASTQETGNTGELFF. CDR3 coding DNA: TGTGCCAGCACACAGGAGACAGGGAACACCGGGGAGCTGTTTTTT.

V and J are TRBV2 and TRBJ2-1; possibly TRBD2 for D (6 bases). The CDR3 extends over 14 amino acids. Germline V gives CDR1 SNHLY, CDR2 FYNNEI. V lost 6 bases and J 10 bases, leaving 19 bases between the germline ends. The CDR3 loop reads CASSPGLAAGEQFF. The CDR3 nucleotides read TGTGCCAGCAGCCCGGGACTCGCCGCAGGAGAGCAGTTCTTC.

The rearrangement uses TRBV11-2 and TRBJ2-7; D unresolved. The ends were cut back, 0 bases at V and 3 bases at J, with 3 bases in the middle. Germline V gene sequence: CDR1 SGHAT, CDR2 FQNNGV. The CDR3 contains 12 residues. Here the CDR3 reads CASSLDYYEQYF. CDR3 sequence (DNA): TGTGCCAGCAGCTTAGACTACTACGAGCAGTACTTC.

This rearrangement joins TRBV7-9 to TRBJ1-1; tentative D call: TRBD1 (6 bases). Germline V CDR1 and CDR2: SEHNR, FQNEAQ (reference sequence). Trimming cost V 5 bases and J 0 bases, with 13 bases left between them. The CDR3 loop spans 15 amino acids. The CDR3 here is CASSARTDLNTEAFF. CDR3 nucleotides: TGTGCCAGCAGCGCGCGGACAGATTTGAACACTGAAGCTTTCTTT. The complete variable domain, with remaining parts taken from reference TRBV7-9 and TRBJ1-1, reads DTGVSQNPRHKITKRGQNVTFRCDPISEHNRLYWYRQTLGQGPEFLTYFQNEAQLEKSRLLSDRFSAERPKGSFSTLEIQRTEQGDSAMYLCASSARTDLNTEAFFGQGTRLTVV.

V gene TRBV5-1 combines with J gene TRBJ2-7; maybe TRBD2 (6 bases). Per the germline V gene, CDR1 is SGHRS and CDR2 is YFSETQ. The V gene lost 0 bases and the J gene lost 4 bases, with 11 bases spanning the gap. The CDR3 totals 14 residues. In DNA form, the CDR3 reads TGCGCCAGCAGCTTGGACGGGAGTGCTTACGAGCAGTACTTC. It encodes CASSLDGSAYEQYF.

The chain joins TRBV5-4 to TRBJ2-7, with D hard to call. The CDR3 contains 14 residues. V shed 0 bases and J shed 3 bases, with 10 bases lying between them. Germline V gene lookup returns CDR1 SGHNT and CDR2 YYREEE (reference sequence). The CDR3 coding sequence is TGTGCCAGCAGCTTGGGACATATCGACTACGAGCAGTACTTC. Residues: CASSLGHIDYEQYF.

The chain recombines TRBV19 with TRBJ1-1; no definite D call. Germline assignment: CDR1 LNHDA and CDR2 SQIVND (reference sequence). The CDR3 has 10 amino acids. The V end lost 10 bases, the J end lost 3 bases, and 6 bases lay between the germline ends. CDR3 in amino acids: CATEDTEAFF. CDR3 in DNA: TGTGCCACCGAGGACACTGAAGCTTTCTTT. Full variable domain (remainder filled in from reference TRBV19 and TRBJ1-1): DGGITQSPKYLFRKEGQNVTLSCEQNLNHDAMYWYRQDPGQGLRLIYYSQIVNDFQKGDIAEGYSVSREKKESFPLTVTSAQKNPTAFYLCATEDTEAFFGQGTRLTVV.

The CDR3 loop is CASSQDRLRPYSPLHF. CDR3 DNA sequence: TGCGCCAGCAGCCAAGATCGGCTCAGGCCCTATTCACCCCTCCACTTT. The V gene is TRBV4-3, the J gene TRBJ1-6; D is unresolved. Trimming stripped 0 bases from V and 8 bases from J, with 14 bases between. This CDR3 contains 16 residues. Germline CDR1 LGHNA, CDR2 YSLEER.

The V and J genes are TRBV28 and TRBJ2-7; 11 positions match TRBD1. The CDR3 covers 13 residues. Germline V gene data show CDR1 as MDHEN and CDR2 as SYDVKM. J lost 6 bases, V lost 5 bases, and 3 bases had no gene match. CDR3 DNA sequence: TGTGCCAGCAGTCCAGGGACAGGGGGCGAGCAGTACTTC. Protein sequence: CASSPGTGGEQYF.

CDR3: CASSIVGSGNTGELFF. In DNA, the CDR3 is TGTGCCAGTAGTATAGTCGGGAGTGGTAACACCGGGGAGCTGTTTTTT. The chain couples TRBV19 to TRBJ2-2, with a tentative D call TRBD2 (6 bases). V lost 1 base, J lost 2 bases, and 11 bases lay in between. This CDR3 has 16 amino acids. Germline lookup yields CDR1 LNHDA and CDR2 SQIVND (reference sequence).

CDR3 in DNA: TGCGCCAGCAGCCAAGAAGAGATAGGGGATGAAGCTTTCGGGGAGCTGTTTTTT. It codes for CASSQEEIGDEAFGELFF. The V and J genes are TRBV4-3 and TRBJ2-2, with D possibly TRBD1 on 5 matching bases. The CDR3 contains 18 residues. Germline V gene data show CDR1 as LGHNA and CDR2 as YSLEER. Trimming pared 0 bases from V and 7 bases from J, leaving 21 bases between.